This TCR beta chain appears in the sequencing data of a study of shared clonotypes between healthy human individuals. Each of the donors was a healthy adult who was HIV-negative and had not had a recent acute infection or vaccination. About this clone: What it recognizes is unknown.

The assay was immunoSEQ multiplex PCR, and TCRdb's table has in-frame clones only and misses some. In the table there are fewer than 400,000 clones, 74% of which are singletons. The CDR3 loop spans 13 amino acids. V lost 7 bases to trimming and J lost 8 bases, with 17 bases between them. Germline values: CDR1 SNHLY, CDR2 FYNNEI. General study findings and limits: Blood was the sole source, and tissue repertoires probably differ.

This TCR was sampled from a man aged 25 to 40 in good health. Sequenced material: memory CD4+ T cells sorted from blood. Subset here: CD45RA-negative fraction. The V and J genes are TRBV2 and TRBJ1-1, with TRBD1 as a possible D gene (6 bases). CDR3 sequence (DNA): TGTGCCAGCAAGACAGGCCGATATAGCGAAGCTTTCTTT. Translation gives CASKTGRYSEAFF.